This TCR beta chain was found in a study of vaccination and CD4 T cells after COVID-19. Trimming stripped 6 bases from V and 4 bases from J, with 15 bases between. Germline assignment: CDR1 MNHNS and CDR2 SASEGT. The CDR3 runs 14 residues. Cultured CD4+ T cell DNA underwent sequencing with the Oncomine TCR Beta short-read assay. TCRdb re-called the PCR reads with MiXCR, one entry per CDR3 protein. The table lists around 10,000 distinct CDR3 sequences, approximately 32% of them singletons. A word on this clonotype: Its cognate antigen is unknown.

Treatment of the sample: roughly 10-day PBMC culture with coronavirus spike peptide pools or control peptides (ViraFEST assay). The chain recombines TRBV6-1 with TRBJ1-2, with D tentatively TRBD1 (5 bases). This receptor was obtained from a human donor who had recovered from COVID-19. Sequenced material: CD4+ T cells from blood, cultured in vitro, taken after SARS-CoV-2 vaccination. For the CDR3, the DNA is TGTGCCAGCAGGAAAGGCCGGGACGGCTATGGCTACACCTTC. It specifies CASRKGRDGYGYTF.